This TCR beta chain was sequenced during a study of identifying expanded T cells in peripheral blood. The CDR3 has 14 amino acids. Germline V gene data show CDR1 as SGHDT and CDR2 as YYEEEE. V shed 3 bases, J shed 6 bases, and the junction held 6 bases outside the gene matches. Study-level results: Technical replicates showed roughly 1.2 changed clones; two weeks about 16; four weeks 19.

The table came from immunoSEQ multiplex PCR; TCRdb's copy has only in-frame clones and leaves some out. Among about 100,000 clones listed, around 86% were seen once. In the case of this clone: The antigen is not known.

This sequence originates from a person between 18 and 75 years old in good health. The genes are TRBV5-6 and TRBJ1-2; TRBD1 matches 9 bases. Sequencing was carried out using blood. The CDR3 nucleotides read TGTGCCAGCAGCTGGGGACAGGGAGTCCATGGCTACACCTTC. Translation gives CASSWGQGVHGYTF.